This T cell receptor (beta chain) was profiled in a study of CD8 T cells in Susac syndrome (dated by TCRdb to about 2019). Background on the whole study: The study used repertoire sequencing to test whether antigen drove CD8+ T cell activation and differentiation in Susac syndrome.

On this clonotype: Its antigen target is currently unknown. Qualities for individual bases were not recorded, and no much larger clone is one base off.

RNA was extracted using the RNeasy kit, and roughly 0.5 to 1 microgram was reverse transcribed with random hexamers. The immunoSEQ multiplex PCR assay, covering 54 Vbeta and 13 Jbeta segments, was used to amplify TCR beta CDR3 regions. PCR amplification bias was corrected by using a synthetic template baseline for primer optimization and computational correction. From the authors' description of their analysis: Reads were assigned to V, D and J genes according to IMGT and analyzed in immunoSEQ Analyzer, with only productive sequences retained. Clonality was computed as one minus Shannon entropy normalized by log2 of the number of productive unique sequences. Public and private clones were assessed among the 100 most prevalent clones of each patient and control. Clones were defined as Susac-specific when absent from the healthy and MS cohorts, from fewer than 1,300 published viral clones and from other ImmuneACCESS disease sequences. TCRdb reprocessing: public reads trimmed at Q25 with fastp, clones called with MiXCR, in-frame beta chains kept. Every entry covers one CDR3 protein and lists the most common genes and DNA from its rows. The authors' filters were not applied to this entry. A total of a few hundred thousand distinct CDR3 sequences appear in this sample, 85% to 95% of them only once. Of the sample, 0.082% falls within the top ten clones.

Study-level results and caveats: The study acknowledged that relatively few individuals were included in the TCR sequencing and HLA analysis.

Peripheral blood CD8+ and CD4+ T cells from healthy donors, Susac syndrome patients and multiple sclerosis patients were profiled by high-throughput TCR beta sequencing. Multiple sclerosis controls were treatment-naive patients with stable or active relapsing-remitting disease fulfilling revised McDonald criteria. CD8+ TEMRA cells were enriched by FACS, while bulk CD8+ and CD4+ T cells were purified by magnetic negative isolation. Blood was collected in EDTA tubes and processed within 24 hours, with PBMCs isolated through density gradient centrifugation. PBMCs intended for TCR sequencing were cryopreserved in liquid nitrogen and thawed later in a water bath at 37 degrees C. A purity of at least 90% was achieved for sorted or isolated CD4+, CD8+ and CD8+ TEMRA cells. Trimming leaves V shorter by 0 bases and J shorter by 7 bases, with the junction holding 7 bases beyond the gene matches. The germline V gene provides CDR1 KGHSH and CDR2 LQKENI. The CDR3 starts with the cysteine, ends with the phenylalanine, and has 16 residues. Here the CDR3 DNA is all that survives: 48 bases in frame from base 1.

The sequence links TRBV18 to TRBJ1-5; TRBD1 lines up with 9 middle nucleotides. Sequencing was carried out using CD4+ T cells from PBMCs. This TCR was sampled from a human donor with multiple sclerosis. The CDR3 here reads CASSPPGTGREQPQHF. The bases read TGTGCCAGCTCACCACCGGGGACAGGGCGAGAGCAGCCCCAGCATTTT.